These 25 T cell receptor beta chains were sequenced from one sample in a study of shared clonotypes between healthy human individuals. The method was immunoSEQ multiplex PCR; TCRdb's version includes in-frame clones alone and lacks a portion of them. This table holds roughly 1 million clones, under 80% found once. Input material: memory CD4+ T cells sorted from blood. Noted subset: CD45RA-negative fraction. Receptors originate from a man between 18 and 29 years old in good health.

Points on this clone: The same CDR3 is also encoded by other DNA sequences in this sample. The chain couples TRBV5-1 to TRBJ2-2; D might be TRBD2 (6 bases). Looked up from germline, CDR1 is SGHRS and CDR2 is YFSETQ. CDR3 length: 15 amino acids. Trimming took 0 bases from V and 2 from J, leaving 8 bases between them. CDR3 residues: CASSLGSGNTGELFF. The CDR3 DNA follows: TGCGCCAGCAGCTTGGGTAGCGGTAACACCGGGGAGCTGTTTTTT.

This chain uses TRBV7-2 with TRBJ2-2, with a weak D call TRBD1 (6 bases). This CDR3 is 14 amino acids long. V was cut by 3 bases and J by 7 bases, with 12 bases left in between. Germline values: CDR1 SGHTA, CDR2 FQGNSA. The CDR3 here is CASSFDRFNGELFF. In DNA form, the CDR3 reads TGTGCCAGCAGCTTCGACAGGTTCAACGGGGAGCTGTTTTTT.

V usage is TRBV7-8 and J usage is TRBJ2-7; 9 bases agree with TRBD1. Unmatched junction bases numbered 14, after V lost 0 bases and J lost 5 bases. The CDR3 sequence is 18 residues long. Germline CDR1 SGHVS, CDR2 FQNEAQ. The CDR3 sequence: CASSLASPAGTGSHEQYF. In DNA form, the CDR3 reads TGTGCCAGCAGCTTAGCTTCCCCAGCCGGGACAGGGTCCCACGAGCAGTACTTC.

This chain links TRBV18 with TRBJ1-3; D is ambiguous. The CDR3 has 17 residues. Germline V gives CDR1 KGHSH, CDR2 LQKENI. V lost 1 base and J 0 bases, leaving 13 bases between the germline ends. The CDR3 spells CASSPQVGVLSGNTIYF. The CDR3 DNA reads TGTGCCAGCTCACCACAAGTAGGTGTCCTCTCTGGAAACACCATATATTTT.

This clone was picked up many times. CDR3 region: CASSPGTPITDTQYF. The CDR3 DNA is TGTGCCAGCAGTCCCGGGACTCCTATCACAGATACGCAGTATTTT. The rearrangement joins TRBV6-6 to TRBJ2-3; maybe TRBD2 (6 bases). Germline CDR1 MNHNY, CDR2 SVGAGI (reference sequence). The CDR3 consists of 15 residues. The V gene lost 5 bases and the J gene lost 2 bases, with 14 bases spanning the gap.

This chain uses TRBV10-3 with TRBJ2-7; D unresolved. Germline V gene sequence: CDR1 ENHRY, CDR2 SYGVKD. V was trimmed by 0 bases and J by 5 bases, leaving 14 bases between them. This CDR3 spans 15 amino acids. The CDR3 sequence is CAISESVASTHEQYF. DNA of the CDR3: TGTGCCATCAGTGAGTCGGTGGCTAGTACCCACGAGCAGTACTTC.

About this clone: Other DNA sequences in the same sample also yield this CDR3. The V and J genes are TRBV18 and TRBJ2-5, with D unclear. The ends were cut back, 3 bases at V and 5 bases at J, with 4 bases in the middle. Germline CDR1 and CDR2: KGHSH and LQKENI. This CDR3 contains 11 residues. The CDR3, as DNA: TGTGCCAGCTCACCGGGGGAGACCCAGTACTTC. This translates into CASSPGETQYF.

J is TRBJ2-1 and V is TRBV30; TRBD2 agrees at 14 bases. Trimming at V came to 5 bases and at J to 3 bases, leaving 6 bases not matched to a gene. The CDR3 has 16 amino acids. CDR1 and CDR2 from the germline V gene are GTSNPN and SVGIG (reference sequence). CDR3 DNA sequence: TGTGCCTGGGAGACTAGCGGGAGGGGGGGCTACAATGAGCAGTTCTTC. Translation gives CAWETSGRGGYNEQFF.

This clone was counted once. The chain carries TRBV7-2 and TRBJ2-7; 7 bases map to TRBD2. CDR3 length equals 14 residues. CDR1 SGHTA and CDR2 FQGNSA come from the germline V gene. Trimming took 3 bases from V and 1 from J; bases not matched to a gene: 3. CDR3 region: CASSLAGESYEQYF. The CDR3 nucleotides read TGTGCCAGCAGCTTGGCGGGAGAGTCCTACGAGCAGTACTTC.

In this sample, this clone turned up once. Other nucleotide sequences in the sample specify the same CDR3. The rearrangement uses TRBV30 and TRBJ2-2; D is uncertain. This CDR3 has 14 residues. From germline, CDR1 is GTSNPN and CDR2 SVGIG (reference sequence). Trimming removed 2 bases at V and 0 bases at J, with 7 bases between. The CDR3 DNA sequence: TGTGCCTGGAGTAGTGGAACGAACACCGGGGAGCTGTTTTTT. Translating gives CAWSSGTNTGELFF.

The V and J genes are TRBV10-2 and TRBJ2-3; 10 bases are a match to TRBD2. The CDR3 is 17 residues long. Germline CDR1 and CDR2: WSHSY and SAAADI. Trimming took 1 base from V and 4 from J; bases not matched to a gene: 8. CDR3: CASSEWRAGGQSDTQYF. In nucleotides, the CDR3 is TGCGCCAGCAGTGAGTGGCGAGCGGGGGGGCAATCAGATACGCAGTATTTT.

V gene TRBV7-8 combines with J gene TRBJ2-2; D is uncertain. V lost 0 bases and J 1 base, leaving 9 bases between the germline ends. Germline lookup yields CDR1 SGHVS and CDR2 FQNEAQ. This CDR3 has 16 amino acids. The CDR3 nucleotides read TGTGCCAGCAGCTTAGCGACCCCAGGGAACACCGGGGAGCTGTTTTTT. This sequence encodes CASSLATPGNTGELFF.

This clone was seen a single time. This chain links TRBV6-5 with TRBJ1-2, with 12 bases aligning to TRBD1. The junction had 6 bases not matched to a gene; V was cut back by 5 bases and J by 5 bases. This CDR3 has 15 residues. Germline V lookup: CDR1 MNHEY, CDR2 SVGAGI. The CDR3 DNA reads TGTGCCAGCAGTCCCCAGGGACAGGGGGCTTATGGCTACACCTTC. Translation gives CASSPQGQGAYGYTF.

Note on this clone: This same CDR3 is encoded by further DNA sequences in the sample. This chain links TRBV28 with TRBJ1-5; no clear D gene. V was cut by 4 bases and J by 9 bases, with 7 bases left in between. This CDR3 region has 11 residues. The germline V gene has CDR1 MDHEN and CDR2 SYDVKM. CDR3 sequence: CASSSPGPQHF. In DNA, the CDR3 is TGTGCCAGCAGTTCTCCGGGGCCCCAGCATTTT.

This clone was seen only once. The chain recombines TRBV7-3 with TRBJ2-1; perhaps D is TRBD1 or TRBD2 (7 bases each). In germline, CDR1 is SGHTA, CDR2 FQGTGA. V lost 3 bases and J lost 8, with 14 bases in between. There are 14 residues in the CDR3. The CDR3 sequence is CASSFGAGGDEQFF. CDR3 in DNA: TGTGCCAGCAGCTTCGGTGCAGGGGGGGATGAGCAGTTCTTC.

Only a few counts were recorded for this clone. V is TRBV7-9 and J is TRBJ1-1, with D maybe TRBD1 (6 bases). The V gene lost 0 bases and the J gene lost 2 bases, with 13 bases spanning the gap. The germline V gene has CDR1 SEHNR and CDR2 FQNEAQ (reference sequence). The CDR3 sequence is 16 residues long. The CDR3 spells CASSLAPGTLNTEAFF. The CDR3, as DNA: TGTGCCAGCAGCTTAGCGCCCGGGACACTCAACACTGAAGCTTTCTTT.

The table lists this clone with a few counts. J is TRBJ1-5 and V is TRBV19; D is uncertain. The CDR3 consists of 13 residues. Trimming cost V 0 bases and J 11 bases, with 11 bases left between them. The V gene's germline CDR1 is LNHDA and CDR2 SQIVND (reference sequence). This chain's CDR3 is CASSIDVIGAQHF. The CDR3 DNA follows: TGTGCCAGTAGTATAGATGTGATCGGGGCCCAGCATTTT. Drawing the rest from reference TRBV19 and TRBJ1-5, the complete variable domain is DGGITQSPKYLFRKEGQNVTLSCEQNLNHDAMYWYRQDPGQGLRLIYYSQIVNDFQKGDIAEGYSVSREKKESFPLTVTSAQKNPTAFYLCASSIDVIGAQHFGDGTRLSIL.

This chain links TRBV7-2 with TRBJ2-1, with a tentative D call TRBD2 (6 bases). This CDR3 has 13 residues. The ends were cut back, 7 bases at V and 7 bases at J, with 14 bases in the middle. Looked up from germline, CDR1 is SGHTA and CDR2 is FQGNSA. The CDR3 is CASTATRLNEQFF. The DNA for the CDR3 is TGTGCCAGCACCGCGACTAGACTGAATGAGCAGTTCTTC.

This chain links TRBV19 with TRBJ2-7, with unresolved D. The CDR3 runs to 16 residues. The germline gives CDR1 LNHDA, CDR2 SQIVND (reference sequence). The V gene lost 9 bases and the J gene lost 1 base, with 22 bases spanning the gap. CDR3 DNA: TGTGCCAGACCCCCCTTGGTGGAGATGTTTTCCTACGAGCAGTACTTC. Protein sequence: CARPPLVEMFSYEQYF.

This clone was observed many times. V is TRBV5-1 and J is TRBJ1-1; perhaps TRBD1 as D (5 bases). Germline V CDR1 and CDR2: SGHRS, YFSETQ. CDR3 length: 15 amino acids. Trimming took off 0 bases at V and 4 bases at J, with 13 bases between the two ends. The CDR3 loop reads CASSLVAGSGTEAFF. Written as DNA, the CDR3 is TGCGCCAGCAGCTTGGTTGCAGGGAGCGGCACTGAAGCTTTCTTT.

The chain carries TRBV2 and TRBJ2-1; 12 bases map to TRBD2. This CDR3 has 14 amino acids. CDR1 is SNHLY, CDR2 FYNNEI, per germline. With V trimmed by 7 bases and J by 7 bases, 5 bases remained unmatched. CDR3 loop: CASNLAGGRNEQFF. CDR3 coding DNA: TGTGCCAGCAACCTAGCGGGGGGGCGGAATGAGCAGTTCTTC.

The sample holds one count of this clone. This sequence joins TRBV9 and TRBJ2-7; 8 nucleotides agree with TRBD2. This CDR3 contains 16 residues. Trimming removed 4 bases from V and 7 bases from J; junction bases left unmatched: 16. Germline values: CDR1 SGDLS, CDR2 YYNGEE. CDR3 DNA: TGTGCCAGCAGCCTAACGGGGGGGTCAGGGCGAAAGGAGCAGTACTTC. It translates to CASSLTGGSGRKEQYF.

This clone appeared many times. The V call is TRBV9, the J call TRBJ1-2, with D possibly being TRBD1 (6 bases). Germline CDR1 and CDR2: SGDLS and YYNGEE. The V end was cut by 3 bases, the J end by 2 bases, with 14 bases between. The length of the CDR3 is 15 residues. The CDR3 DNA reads TGTGCCAGCAGCGAGGCCCCCGGGGGCAACTATGGCTACACCTTC. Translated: CASSEAPGGNYGYTF.

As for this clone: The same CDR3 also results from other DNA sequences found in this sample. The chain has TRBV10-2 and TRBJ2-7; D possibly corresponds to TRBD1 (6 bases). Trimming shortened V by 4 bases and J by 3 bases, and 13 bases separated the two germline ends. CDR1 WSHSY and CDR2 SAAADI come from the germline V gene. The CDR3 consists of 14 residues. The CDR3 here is CASSGPGTNYEQYF. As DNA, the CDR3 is TGCGCCAGCAGTGGACCAGGGACAAACTACGAGCAGTACTTC.

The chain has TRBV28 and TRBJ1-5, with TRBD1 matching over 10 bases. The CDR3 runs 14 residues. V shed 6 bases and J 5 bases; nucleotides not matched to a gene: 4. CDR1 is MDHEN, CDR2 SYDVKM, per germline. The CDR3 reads CASRLTGGYQPQHF. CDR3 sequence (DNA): TGTGCCAGCAGGCTGACAGGGGGCTATCAGCCCCAGCATTTT.